The entry below gives a single T cell receptor (beta chain) sequence along with its context. Its antigen is currently not known. Base qualities are not at hand, and no much larger clone is one base apart. This record comes from a study of shared clonotypes between healthy human individuals (dated by TCRdb to 2018 to 2020). Looking at the study overall: The cohort included three men and a couple of women between 18 and 49 years of age. For each donor, CD4 naive and CD4 memory were each given three plates, CD8 naive was given two plates, and CD8 memory was given one plate. Blood TCR repertoires of a handful of healthy adults were deeply sequenced to estimate repertoire size and the extent of clonotype sharing between individuals. To increase sequencing depth and limit assay-specific biases, TCR repertoire library preparation and sequencing were carried out by different laboratories using diverse techniques. Between about 0.8 and 8.9 billion PBMCs per donor were obtained by leukapheresis. General study outcomes and caveats: Higher generation probabilities were observed for clonotypes shared by all four sorted-subset donors than for non-shared clonotypes. The small number of donors limited the genetic and exposure-history diversity represented. Sampling was restricted to blood, and TCR repertoires in tissues likely differ from the TCR repertoires found in blood. Incomplete sequencing was indicated by rarefaction of sorted-subset datasets, despite the large sequencing depth. Naive subsets generally had larger estimated clonotype richness than memory subsets did. Based on pairwise subsampling, the degree of clonotype sharing among donors was expected to be affected by sequencing depth. Across four donors, approximately 4.6% of naive CD4, around 3.5% of naive CD8, 2.3% of memory CD4, and 0.4% to 0.45% of memory CD8 clonotypes were shared.

For CDR1 and CDR2, the germline V gene (reference sequence) lists LNHDA and SQIVND. V trim: 5 bases; J trim: 0 bases; unmatched bases: 8. Its CDR3 holds 17 amino acids, cysteine through phenylalanine. The kept DNA is CDR3 alone, 51 bases in frame from the first base. Using the deep immunoSEQ assay, TCR CDR3 regions were amplified from genomic DNA by multiplex PCR. Extracted genomic DNA from each cell subset was spread evenly across all wells of several immunoSEQ 96-well plates, with each plate serving as a replicate. For sorted subsets, each replicate PCR was loaded with roughly 200 ng genomic DNA, equivalent to about 33,000 T cell genomes. Purified libraries were quantified with a Qubit 3.0 fluorometer, sized on a Bioanalyzer 2100, and re-quantified with the KAPA Library Quantification kit. Each immunoSEQ 96-well plate was sequenced on its own single-read 150-cycle Illumina NextSeq 550 flow cell. As for how the authors treated the data: The immunoSEQ output contained only junctional sequences without quality scores, so filtering could not match that applied to full-length reads. To assign V/J genes and CDR3, sequences were annotated against IMGT germline references using PyIR, a Python wrapper for IgBLAST v1.9. Reads with weak V/J assignments (E-value above 1e-6), missing CDR3, stop codons, out-of-frame junctions, or ambiguous translated residues were removed. V3J clonotypes were defined as sequences sharing an identical inferred V gene, J gene, and CDR3 amino acid sequence. Percentage overlap between repertoires was computed as shared unique clonotypes divided by the size of the smaller repertoire. Richness of each repertoire was evaluated using RTK rarefaction, the Chao1 estimator, and Recon v2.1 estimates of unobserved clonotypes. Generation probabilities were computed with OLGA for all TCRbeta clonotypes obtained by the gDNA method from a few donors. TCRdb limited this immuneACCESS table to in-frame rearrangements with V and J called. A share of clones is missing; checked studies link under half to unresolved V genes, and the rest is unexplained. V and J calls and clone size follow that table, whereas D and trimming were derived from the DNA. The sample has 600,000 to 700,000 clones on record, around four fifths of them singletons. Clones ranked in the top ten supply around 1.8% of the sample.

The donors were healthy, HIV-negative adults with no recently reported acute infections or vaccinations. Only Caucasian adults living in Nashville, Tennessee, USA were represented among the donors. CD4+ T cells were enriched by magnetic negative selection, after which naive cells were positively selected on CD45RA and the negative fraction was taken as the memory subset. After blood collection by leukapheresis, PBMCs were isolated using Ficoll-Histopaque density gradient centrifugation and then cryopreserved in the vapor phase of liquid nitrogen. Purity and quantity of every magnetically sorted T cell population were checked by analytical flow cytometry. Genomic DNA was isolated from every sorted fraction and measured by UV absorbance on a Nanodrop 2000c.

What was sequenced was memory CD4+ T cells sorted from blood. This specimen's cell subset or site label, per the study, means: CD45RA-negative fraction. This chain is built from TRBV19 and TRBJ1-1; 11 of the junction bases match TRBD1. The receptor was derived from a woman aged 25 to 39 in good health. The sequenced DNA is TGTGCCAGTAGTCCCCGGGACAGGGGGTTGATGAACACTGAAGCTTTCTTT. Protein translation: CASSPRDRGLMNTEAFF.